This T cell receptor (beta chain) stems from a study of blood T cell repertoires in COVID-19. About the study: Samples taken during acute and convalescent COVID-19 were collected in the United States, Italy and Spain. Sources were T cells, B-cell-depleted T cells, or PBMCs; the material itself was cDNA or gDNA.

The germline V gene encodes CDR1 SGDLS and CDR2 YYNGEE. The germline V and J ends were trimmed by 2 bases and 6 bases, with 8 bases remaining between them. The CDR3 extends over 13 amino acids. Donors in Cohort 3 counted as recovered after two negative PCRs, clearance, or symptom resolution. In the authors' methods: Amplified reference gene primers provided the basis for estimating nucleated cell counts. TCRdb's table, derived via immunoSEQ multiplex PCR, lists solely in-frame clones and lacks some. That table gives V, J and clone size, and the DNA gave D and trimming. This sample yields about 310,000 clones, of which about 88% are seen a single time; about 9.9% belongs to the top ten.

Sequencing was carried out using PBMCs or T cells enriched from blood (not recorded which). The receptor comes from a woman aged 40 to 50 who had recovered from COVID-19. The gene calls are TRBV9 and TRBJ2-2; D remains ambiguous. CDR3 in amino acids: CASSVLFSGELFF. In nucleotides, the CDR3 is TGTGCCAGCAGCGTCCTCTTTTCCGGGGAGCTGTTTTTT.